This T cell receptor beta chain was recovered during a study of PD-L1 blockade in urothelial cancer. Study at large: Blood analysis occurred 3 weeks (second dose) and 6 weeks after treatment start.

Synthetic analogs of TCR templates were spiked into every PCR. TCRdb keeps only in-frame clones here, not all; method: immunoSEQ multiplex PCR. The data hold more than 30,000 clones, with roughly 87% observed a single time. The germline CDR1 and CDR2 sequences are KGHSH and LQKENI. This CDR3 spans 14 amino acids. With 2 bases removed from V and 5 bases from J, the gap between germline ends came to 12 bases. Stated time point: peripheral blood 6 weeks after treatment start. This material consisted of PBMCs, taken around atezolizumab (anti-PD-L1) treatment. The chain employs TRBV18 and TRBJ1-1, with D possibly TRBD1 on 5 matching bases. The receptor was isolated from a man older than 75 with urothelial cancer. The DNA for the CDR3 is TGTGCCAGCTCACCAGCCAGGGTTGGGACTGAAGCTTTCTTT. Encoded protein: CASSPARVGTEAFF.